The 15 T cell receptor beta chains below come from one sample, sequenced in a study of CD8 T cells in Susac syndrome. It was with random hexamers that about 0.45 to 1 ug RNA was reverse transcribed. One entry per CDR3 protein, called by TCRdb with MiXCR from the immunoSEQ multiplex PCR reads. Among approximately 160,000 distinct CDR3 sequences listed, roughly 95% were seen once. The source material was CD4+ T cells from PBMCs. The receptors stem from a human donor with Susac syndrome.

The chain couples TRBV29-1 to TRBJ2-7; D gene unclear. V lost 5 bases and J lost 4, with 15 bases in between. Germline V lookup: CDR1 SQVTM, CDR2 ANQGSEA. The CDR3 covers 13 residues. Written as DNA, the CDR3 is TGCAGCGTTTCCGAGTCCGCCGGTTACGAGCAGTACTTC. This translates into CSVSESAGYEQYF.

The rearrangement links TRBV7-2 to TRBJ2-3; 12 bases line up with TRBD2. The CDR3 runs 15 residues. From germline, CDR1 is SGHTA and CDR2 FQGNSA. After removal of 4 bases from V and 5 bases from J, the junction contained 4 bases not matched to a gene. The CDR3, as DNA: TGTGCCAGCAGCTCTAGCGGGAGGGTCGGAGATACGCAGTATTTT. It yields the protein CASSSSGRVGDTQYF.

V usage is TRBV6-5 and J usage is TRBJ2-1; 9 bases line up with TRBD1. V trimming: 1 base; J trimming: 7 bases; junction bases outside the gene matches: 5. The CDR3 is made up of 15 amino acids. CDR1 is MNHEY and CDR2 is SVGAGI in the germline V gene. The CDR3 protein is CASSYWRQGGNEQFF. The CDR3 bases are TGTGCCAGCAGTTACTGGAGACAGGGGGGAAATGAGCAGTTCTTC.

CDR3 bases: TGTGCCAGCAGCTTTAGCCATAATGAAAAACTGTTTTTT. This gives the protein CASSFSHNEKLFF. The genes are TRBV7-9 and TRBJ1-4; D gene uncertain. V dropped 3 bases and J dropped 4 bases, with 6 bases sitting between them. CDR1 and CDR2 (germline): SEHNR, FQNEAQ (reference sequence). CDR3 length: 13 amino acids. The full variable domain, in which reference TRBV7-9 and TRBJ1-4 provide the parts outside the CDR3, is DTGVSQNPRHKITKRGQNVTFRCDPISEHNRLYWYRQTLGQGPEFLTYFQNEAQLEKSRLLSDRFSAERPKGSFSTLEIQRTEQGDSAMYLCASSFSHNEKLFFGSGTQLSVL.

The chain links TRBV18 to TRBJ2-1, with D unclear. This CDR3 has 14 amino acids. Trimming cost V 1 base and J 5 bases, with 9 bases left between them. The germline V gene has CDR1 KGHSH and CDR2 LQKENI. CDR3 in amino acids: CASSPLVRDNEQFF. CDR3 nucleotides: TGTGCCAGCTCACCACTGGTGCGAGACAATGAGCAGTTCTTC.

The chain carries TRBV24-1 and TRBJ1-2; possibly TRBD1 for D (5 bases). This CDR3 is 14 amino acids long. Germline CDR1 reads KGHDR; CDR2 reads SFDVKD. Trimming removed 3 bases from V and 6 bases from J, with 13 bases in between. Here the CDR3 DNA reads TGTGCCACCAGTGATCCGGCCCAGGGCAATGGCTACACCTTC. Residues: CATSDPAQGNGYTF.

The chain employs TRBV20-1 and TRBJ1-5, with 7 bases aligning to TRBD1. The J segment lost 6 bases and the V segment lost 5 bases, leaving 10 bases of the junction unmatched. Looked up from germline, CDR1 is DFQATT and CDR2 is SNEGSKA (reference sequence). The CDR3 is 14 residues long. Here the CDR3 reads CSALPDRLSQPQHF. The CDR3, as DNA: TGCAGTGCTTTACCGGACAGGTTAAGTCAGCCCCAGCATTTT.

The gene calls are TRBV5-6 and TRBJ1-2; perhaps TRBD1 as D (5 bases). The CDR3 length is 12 residues. CDR1 SGHDT and CDR2 YYEEEE come from the germline V gene. V lost 2 bases and J lost 7, with 9 bases in between. The CDR3: CASSFGGAGYTF. CDR3 nucleotide sequence: TGTGCCAGCAGCTTCGGGGGAGCTGGCTACACCTTC.

The chain uses TRBV29-1 and TRBJ1-4, with D possibly TRBD1 on 6 matching bases. The germline gives CDR1 SQVTM, CDR2 ANQGSEA. The CDR3 has 13 amino acids. Trimming pared 5 bases from V and 5 bases from J, leaving 12 bases between. The CDR3 protein is CSVIQGANEKLFF. The DNA for the CDR3 is TGCAGCGTTATACAGGGAGCGAATGAAAAACTGTTTTTT.

The chain joins TRBV12-5 to TRBJ1-5, with D possibly matching TRBD1 (6 bases). This CDR3 region has 12 residues. Trimming took off 7 bases at V and 9 bases at J, with 13 bases between the two ends. Germline V gene sequence: CDR1 LGHNT, CDR2 FRNRAP. The CDR3 region is CASALGGGPQHF. The CDR3 DNA sequence: TGTGCTAGTGCCTTGGGGGGCGGGCCCCAGCATTTT. Based on the CDR3 plus reference TRBV12-5 and TRBJ1-5, the full variable domain is DARVTQTPRHKVTEMGQEVTMRCQPILGHNTVFWYRQTMMQGLELLAYFRNRAPLDDSGMPKDRFSAEMPDATLATLKIQPSEPRDSAVYFCASALGGGPQHFGDGTRLSIL.

In DNA form, the CDR3 reads TGCGCCAGCAGCCCTGACAGGGGAGGGGTATTTTCTGGGGCCAACGTCCTGACTTTC. Translated: CASSPDRGGVFSGANVLTF. The chain joins TRBV4-3 to TRBJ2-6; D perhaps matches TRBD1 (8 bases). The CDR3 totals 19 residues. Germline V gene lookup returns CDR1 LGHNA and CDR2 YSLEER. Trimming left V 4 bases short and J 1 base short, with 20 bases between.

This clonotype was counted only a few times. This chain links TRBV7-8 with TRBJ2-1, with D unresolved. The CDR3 is made up of 13 amino acids. With 6 bases removed from V and 0 bases from J, the gap between germline ends came to 6 bases. Germline-derived CDR1 and CDR2 are SGHVS and FQNEAQ. Here the CDR3 reads CASSRSSYNEQFF. CDR3 in DNA: TGTGCCAGCAGTAGGAGCTCCTACAATGAGCAGTTCTTC.

V is TRBV28 and J is TRBJ1-5; D call uncertain. Germline loops: CDR1 MDHEN, CDR2 SYDVKM. Deletions cut 5 bases from V and 7 bases from J, with 15 bases between. The CDR3 runs 14 residues. The CDR3 region has the DNA TGTGCCAGCAGTCCTCGGGGAGGCCCGCAGCCCCAGCATTTT. Encoded protein: CASSPRGGPQPQHF. The full variable domain, completed using reference TRBV28 and TRBJ1-5, is DVKVTQSSRYLVKRTGEKVFLECVQDMDHENMFWYRQDPGLGLRLIYFSYDVKMKEKGDIPEGYSVSREKKERFSLILESASTNQTSMYLCASSPRGGPQPQHFGDGTRLSIL.

This clonotype was seen a few times. The gene calls are TRBV27 and TRBJ2-7, with 11 bases matching TRBD2. The CDR3 runs 17 residues. Germline V gives CDR1 MNHEY, CDR2 SMNVEV (reference sequence). The junction had 14 bases not matched to a gene; V was cut back by 6 bases and J by 4 bases. In DNA form, the CDR3 reads TGTGCCAGCAGCCTCCAACGACTAGCGGGGAGACGGTACGAGCAGTACTTC. Its translation: CASSLQRLAGRRYEQYF.

The CDR3 sequence is CAWKRASTEAFF. Written as DNA, the CDR3 is TGTGCCTGGAAACGGGCTAGCACTGAAGCTTTCTTT. The rearrangement links TRBV30 to TRBJ1-1; D remains unclear. V was pared by 4 bases and J by 4 bases, with 10 bases between. The germline CDR1 and CDR2 sequences are GTSNPN and SVGIG (reference sequence). The CDR3 loop spans 12 amino acids.